This note documents a single T cell receptor beta chain sequence. Looked up from germline, CDR1 is SGHRS and CDR2 is YFSETQ. Trimming cost V 4 bases and J 6 bases; bases outside gene matches: 14. The CDR3 contains 16 residues. The data are from a study of control samples from healthy donors and cancer patients. Sequencing was performed with immunoSEQ multiplex PCR; in TCRdb, only in-frame clones are kept and a portion is missing. The sample lists approximately 20,000 clones; around four fifths were seen once. The gene calls are TRBV5-1 and TRBJ1-2; 8 positions agree with TRBD1. This receptor was obtained from a man aged 55 to 70 with colorectal cancer. Sequences were obtained from PBMCs. CDR3 sequence: CASSPAIDRGENGYTF. CDR3 coding DNA: TGCGCCAGCAGCCCGGCGATCGACAGGGGAGAGAATGGCTACACCTTC. Combining the CDR3 with reference TRBV5-1 and TRBJ1-2 gives the whole variable domain KAGVTQTPRYLIKTRGQQVTLSCSPISGHRSVSWYQQTPGQGLQFLFEYFSETQRNKGNFPGRFSGRQFSNSRSEMNVSTLELGDSALYLCASSPAIDRGENGYTFGSGTRLTVV.